This T cell receptor beta chain was sequenced for a study of T cells in Graves' hyperthyroidism and ophthalmopathy. Study summary: Peripheral blood samples were taken at initial diagnosis, prior to any treatment.

Diagnoses were established using clinical symptoms, serum thyroxine and TRAb, thyroid ultrasound and orbital computed tomography. This clonotype showed up just a few times. Its specificity is not known. The junction differs from germline at one of its ends, possibly a read error. Study-level findings and limits: Onset of ophthalmopathy came a median approximately 6.9 months after the model predicted it.

Researchers took RNA transcripts and amplified the TCR beta CDR3 regions from them. First-round RT-PCR targeting the TCR CDR3 was performed with the HTBI primer set. MiXCR, applied by TCRdb to the multiplex PCR reads, yields one record per CDR3 protein. This sample has about 410,000 distinct CDR3 sequences; roughly 14% occur once, and the top ten carry about 13%. The CDR3 contains 14 residues. Germline CDR1 and CDR2: SGHKS and YYEKEE (reference sequence). This TCR was recovered from a man between 18 and 29 years old with Graves' ophthalmopathy. Sequencing was done on a sample of blood. J is TRBJ1-2 and V is TRBV5-5, with D unclear. DNA of the CDR3: TGTGCCAGCGGCTTGGGAGGGACTAACTATGGCTACACCTTC. This gives the protein CASGLGGTNYGYTF.